This TCR beta chain was recorded in a study of blood T cell repertoires in COVID-19 (dated by TCRdb to about 2020). A note on the overall study: The collaborator samples originated in the United States, Italy and Spain and spanned the acute and convalescent phases of COVID-19. The material from the prospective study consisted of cDNA or gDNA derived from T cells, B-cell-depleted T cells, or PBMCs. Deeply sampled blood TCRbeta repertoires from subjects exposed to, actively infected with, or recovered from COVID-19 were included in the dataset. The repertoires were released in a freely available public database meant as a resource for research on the immune response to SARS-CoV-2. Samples were obtained from the ongoing ImmuneRACE study (first 160 participants) and from roughly 1,300 subjects provided by 6 global collaborators. A de-identified subject ID, COVID-19 status, age in years and sex were almost always included in the sample metadata. Where available, HLA class I and class II types were taken from metadata supplied by the sample provider and were not determined by assay-based typing. Broader findings and caveats from the paper: Clinical and demographic metadata were provided uncurated, with the amount varying by source and participant.

The collaborating institutions used their own protocols to collect whole blood in K2EDTA tubes. Collaborator samples were shipped for TCRbeta analysis as frozen whole blood, isolated PBMCs, or DNA extracted from either sample type. V has 7 bases trimmed and J has 1 base trimmed; junction bases matching no gene number 13. CDR1 and CDR2 (SQVTM, ANQGSEA) derive from the germline V gene. From the cysteine up to the phenylalanine, the CDR3 has a length of 17 residues. The entry retains the CDR3 DNA only, 51 bases that are in frame from base 1. A note on this clone: No cognate antigen has been identified for it. No quality values exist for individual bases; no much larger clone is one base distant.

TCRbeta CDR3 regions were amplified from genomic DNA by means of the immunoSEQ Assay, a bias-controlled multiplex PCR. In the original analysis: The number of nucleated cells in each sample was estimated by amplification of reference gene primers within the assay. Sequence reads were collapsed and filtered to measure the absolute abundance of every unique TCRbeta CDR3 rearrangement. For each sample, productive Simpson clonality was calculated by taking the square root of Simpson's diversity index across productive rearrangements. In its TCRdb copy, this immuneACCESS table keeps in-frame sequences only and misses some clones. Where compared with another copy, unresolved V genes explain less than half of these, and the others have no known cause. The D gene and trimming were derived from the DNA, and the V and J assignments and clone size from that table. The sample data list 250,000 to 300,000 clones, and approximately 89% of these were observed just once. 9.5% to 15% of the sample is in the top ten clones.

The chain is encoded by TRBV29-1 joined to TRBJ2-1; 10 central nucleotides agree with TRBD1. The receptor was derived from a woman in her sixties or seventies with acute or convalescent COVID-19. Input material: peripheral blood. The DNA sequence reads TGCAGCGCAGGGACAGGGGTCGTCCTGTCTTCCTACAATGAGCAGTTCTTC. Its coded protein is CSAGTGVVLSSYNEQFF.